What follows are 22 T cell receptor beta chains derived from one specimen sequenced in a study of blood T cells in healthy people across ages. A second 7 to 11 cycle PCR used barcoded and J-beta primers. In TCRdb, the 5' RACE reads were re-called with MiXCR into one record per CDR3 protein. The profile shows about 750,000 distinct CDR3 sequences, 53% of them singletons. Sequenced material: blood. These TCRs come from an elderly man in good health.

This chain links TRBV9 with TRBJ2-4; D remains unclear. Trimming pared 3 bases from V and 2 bases from J, leaving 12 bases between. Germline CDR1 is SGDLS and CDR2 is YYNGEE. The CDR3 contains 15 residues. CDR3 amino acids: CASSDYRRPKNIQYF. For the CDR3, the DNA is TGTGCCAGCAGCGACTACCGAAGACCCAAAAACATTCAGTACTTC.

This clonotype has a handful of counts. The chain combines TRBV3-1 with TRBJ2-7; no definite D call. The CDR3 totals 15 residues. Germline V gene lookup returns CDR1 LGHDT and CDR2 YNNKEL (reference sequence). The germline V and J ends were trimmed by 4 bases and 2 bases, with 15 bases remaining between them. For the CDR3, the DNA is TGTGCCAGCAGCCGAGGATCGATGACAACCTACGAGCAGTACTTC. It yields the protein CASSRGSMTTYEQYF.

This chain links TRBV4-1 with TRBJ1-6, with D unclear. CDR3 length: 13 amino acids. Germline V gene sequence: CDR1 MGHRA, CDR2 YSYEKL. Deletions cut 1 base from V and 7 bases from J, with 5 bases between. CDR3 DNA: TGCGCCAGCAGCCAAGTTGGGAATTCACCCCTCCACTTT. This codes for CASSQVGNSPLHF.

The gene calls are TRBV5-1 and TRBJ2-1; no clear D gene. Trimming took off 0 bases at V and 7 bases at J, with 14 bases between the two ends. The CDR3 loop spans 15 amino acids. CDR1 is SGHRS and CDR2 is YFSETQ in the germline V gene. The CDR3, as DNA: TGCGCCAGCAGCTTGGAGGTACGACCCTCGAATGAGCAGTTCTTC. Its translation: CASSLEVRPSNEQFF.

This clonotype was recorded a few times. V gene TRBV7-2 combines with J gene TRBJ2-7, with 12 bases matching TRBD2. The CDR3 sequence is 14 residues long. After removal of 8 bases from V and 4 bases from J, the junction contained 6 bases not matched to a gene. Germline loops: CDR1 SGHTA, CDR2 FQGNSA. The CDR3 loop is CASGLAGKFYEQYF. The CDR3 bases are TGTGCCAGCGGACTAGCGGGAAAATTTTACGAGCAGTACTTC.

This chain links TRBV18 with TRBJ2-1, with 10 nucleotides matching TRBD2. Germline lookup yields CDR1 KGHSH and CDR2 LQKENI. Unmatched junction bases numbered 4, after V lost 4 bases and J lost 7 bases. The CDR3 runs to 14 residues. Written as DNA, the CDR3 is TGTGCCAGCTCACTACAGCGGGAGGGGAATGAGCAGTTCTTC. It encodes CASSLQREGNEQFF.

CDR3 in amino acids: CASSEREVDEQYF. The DNA of the CDR3 is TGTGCCAGCAGTGAGCGGGAGGTGGACGAGCAGTACTTC. The gene calls are TRBV27 and TRBJ2-5; 9 bases are a match to TRBD2. The end of the DNA fits TRBJ2-7 better, so the J call may be wrong. The CDR3 totals 13 residues. Germline CDR1 and CDR2: MNHEY and SMNVEV (reference sequence).

This clonotype appeared a few times. J is TRBJ2-4 and V is TRBV15, with 7 bases fitting TRBD2. The V gene's germline CDR1 is LNHNV and CDR2 YYDKDF (reference sequence). With 0 bases clipped from V and 6 bases from J, the junction kept 8 bases outside the gene matches. This CDR3 contains 16 residues. In DNA, the CDR3 is TGTGCCACCAGCAGAGATCAGGGAGGGTCTGGAAACATTCAGTACTTC. Its protein product is CATSRDQGGSGNIQYF.

This clonotype turned up a few times. This chain's CDR3 is CASSRVAGGINTQYF. The CDR3 nucleotides read TGCGCCAGCAGCCGCGTAGCGGGAGGGATAAATACGCAGTATTTT. The gene calls are TRBV5-1 and TRBJ2-3, with 11 bases matching TRBD2. Germline V CDR1 and CDR2: SGHRS, YFSETQ. The CDR3 contains 15 residues. Germline trimming cut 4 bases from V and 7 bases from J; bases unmatched to any gene: 8.

The J gene is TRBJ2-1, the V gene TRBV6-1, with TRBD1 matching over 7 bases. Trimming cost V 4 bases and J 2 bases; bases outside gene matches: 8. Germline V gene lookup returns CDR1 MNHNS and CDR2 SASEGT. The CDR3 has 16 amino acids. As DNA, the CDR3 is TGTGCCAGCAGTGGAAGGACAGGCGTGGCCTACAATGAGCAGTTCTTC. It is translated as CASSGRTGVAYNEQFF.

The V call is TRBV20-1, the J call TRBJ2-3; no clear D. Trimming took 1 base from V and 4 from J, leaving 6 bases between them. The length of the CDR3 is 12 residues. CDR1 is DFQATT, CDR2 SNEGSKA, per germline (reference sequence). CDR3 amino acids: CSARAEADTQYF. The DNA of the CDR3 is TGCAGTGCTAGAGCCGAGGCAGATACGCAGTATTTT.

The sample holds a few counts of this clonotype. V usage is TRBV18 and J usage is TRBJ2-3; D is ambiguous. Trimming stripped 0 bases from V and 1 base from J, with 8 bases between. The CDR3 totals 15 residues. The germline CDR1 and CDR2 sequences are KGHSH and LQKENI. The CDR3 is CASSPPRLGTDTQYF. The CDR3 bases are TGTGCCAGCTCACCACCGAGACTTGGCACAGATACGCAGTATTTT.

The chain joins TRBV28 to TRBJ2-7, with TRBD2 matching over 9 bases. The trim removed 7 bases at V and 0 bases at J, leaving 4 bases unmatched. Germline-derived CDR1 and CDR2 are MDHEN and SYDVKM. This CDR3 is built from 14 residues. In DNA, the CDR3 is TGTGCCAGCACCAAAGCGGGAGGCTCCTACGAGCAGTACTTC. Translation gives CASTKAGGSYEQYF.

This clonotype has just a few counts. The gene calls are TRBV6-6 and TRBJ1-2; TRBD1 is a possible D gene (6 bases). From germline, CDR1 is MNHNY and CDR2 SVGAGI (reference sequence). The CDR3 length is 14 residues. Trimming took 2 bases from V and 6 from J, leaving 13 bases between them. The CDR3 bases are TGTGCCAGCAGTTACCCAGGGGAGAAGAATGGCTACACCTTC. Translated, it gives CASSYPGEKNGYTF.

This chain joins TRBV10-3 and TRBJ2-7; D is ambiguous. Germline V lookup: CDR1 ENHRY, CDR2 SYGVKD. Trimming removed 2 bases from V and 5 bases from J, with 7 bases in between. CDR3 length: 12 residues. As DNA, the CDR3 is TGTGCCATCAGTGAGCCCGAAAACGAGCAGTACTTC. This encodes CAISEPENEQYF.

There are a few counts of this clonotype. This chain connects TRBV12-3 or TRBV12-4 to TRBJ1-1; D gene ambiguous. The CDR3 runs to 16 residues. Trimming stripped 3 bases from V and 1 base from J, with 15 bases between. The CDR3: CASSFRPRRRNTEAFF. The CDR3 coding sequence is TGTGCCAGCAGTTTCCGCCCCCGGAGGAGGAACACTGAAGCTTTCTTT.

The CDR3 DNA follows: TGTGCCAGCAGCGAAGAACAGGAGGAGGCAGGGCAGGAGACCCAGTACTTC. Its translation: CASSEEQEEAGQETQYF. The chain carries TRBV21-1 and TRBJ2-5; the table's D call, TRBD1, was not checked against the DNA. TRBV21-1 is deemed a pseudogene. The CDR3 is made up of 17 amino acids.

The rearrangement uses TRBV5-1 and TRBJ2-3, with TRBD2 matching 9 bases. The CDR3 length is 14 residues. J was trimmed by 14 bases and V by 5 bases; bases with no gene match: 15. Germline CDR1 SGHRS, CDR2 YFSETQ. Here the CDR3 reads CASRPGLAGRDAYF. The CDR3 DNA is TGCGCCAGCAGACCGGGACTAGCCGGCAGAGACGCGTATTTT.

This clonotype was observed a single time. J is TRBJ1-2 and V is TRBV4-1, with D perhaps TRBD1 (5 bases). The CDR3 is 17 residues long. CDR1 MGHRA and CDR2 YSYEKL come from the germline V gene. The V and J ends lost 3 bases and 3 bases respectively, with 20 bases between them. This chain's CDR3 is CASSHLGQGVVDYGYTF. In DNA form, the CDR3 reads TGCGCCAGCAGCCACCTCGGCCAGGGCGTAGTTGACTATGGCTACACCTTC.

The chain has TRBV7-3 and TRBJ2-1, with TRBD2 matching 12 bases. The CDR3 length is 14 residues. The junction had 6 bases not matched to a gene; V was cut back by 6 bases and J by 9 bases. CDR1 SGHTA and CDR2 FQGTGA come from the germline V gene. The CDR3: CASSLAGGLSEQFF. The CDR3, as DNA: TGTGCCAGCAGTCTAGCGGGAGGGCTGAGTGAGCAGTTCTTC.

V is TRBV20-1 and J is TRBJ2-5; the match to TRBD1 covers 9 bases. CDR3 length: 15 amino acids. V trimming: 4 bases; J trimming: 2 bases; junction bases outside the gene matches: 8. Germline-derived CDR1 and CDR2 are DFQATT and SNEGSKA (reference sequence). As DNA, the CDR3 is TGCAGTGCTACTTCCCCGGACAGGGGACAAGAGACCCAGTACTTC. Its protein is CSATSPDRGQETQYF.

The chain couples TRBV20-1 to TRBJ2-7; D might be TRBD2 (6 bases). The V gene lost 6 bases and the J gene lost 0 bases, with 12 bases spanning the gap. There are 13 residues in the CDR3. Germline V gives CDR1 DFQATT, CDR2 SNEGSKA (reference sequence). CDR3 amino acids: CSAAREISYEQYF. Here the CDR3 DNA reads TGCAGTGCCGCCCGGGAGATCTCCTACGAGCAGTACTTC.